The 8 T cell receptor beta chains below were found in one sample sequenced in a study of human T cells and chemical hapten exposure. The time point here: patch test 1, 2 weeks after DPC sensitization. Treatment here: therapeutic diphenylcyclopropenone sensitization with weekly scalp DPC. TCRdb redid the calling of the RACE reads with MiXCR, one entry per CDR3 protein. The data show around 380,000 distinct CDR3 sequences, about 4.4% seen once. The specimen comprised whole blood, sampled in connection with sensitization to the hapten diphenylcyclopropenone (DPC). The origin of the receptors is a woman aged 45 to 65 with alopecia areata. Some clones in this sample may be carry-over from other donors' samples.

At least ten counts were recorded for this clonotype. The chain recombines TRBV5-1 with TRBJ1-3, with D tentatively TRBD1 (6 bases). V was clipped by 2 bases and J by 4 bases, with 10 bases between them. The CDR3 runs to 14 residues. Germline V gene data show CDR1 as SGHRS and CDR2 as YFSETQ. CDR3 loop: CASSFTGQGNTIYF. The CDR3 region has the DNA TGCGCCAGCAGCTTTACCGGACAGGGAAACACCATATATTTT.

This clonotype occurred many times. This rearrangement joins TRBV5-1 to TRBJ2-7; D ambiguous. CDR1 is SGHRS and CDR2 is YFSETQ in the germline V gene. CDR3 size: 14 residues. V lost 0 bases, J lost 2 bases, and 9 bases lay in between. In nucleotides, the CDR3 is TGCGCCAGCAGCTTGGCGGCCGGCACCTACGAGCAGTACTTC. It specifies CASSLAAGTYEQYF.

The V gene is TRBV3-1, the J gene TRBJ2-7, with 8 bases aligning to TRBD1. The CDR3 contains 16 residues. J gave up 2 bases and V 0 bases, and 6 bases lay outside the gene matches. Germline V CDR1 and CDR2: LGHDT, YNNKEL (reference sequence). The CDR3 here is CASSQDRTGTTYEQYF. DNA for the CDR3: TGTGCCAGCAGCCAAGATCGGACAGGGACCACCTACGAGCAGTACTTC.

This clonotype has a count of ten or more. The chain links TRBV6-1 to TRBJ1-1; the D gene is possibly TRBD1 (5 bases). The germline V and J ends were trimmed by 4 bases and 1 base, with 7 bases remaining between them. The CDR3 runs to 13 residues. Germline CDR1 is MNHNS and CDR2 is SASEGT. Here the CDR3 reads CASSVGPNTEAFF. CDR3 DNA: TGTGCCAGCAGTGTGGGACCGAACACTGAAGCTTTCTTT.

In this sample, this clonotype turned up many times. The chain uses TRBV7-2 and TRBJ2-3; TRBD2 agrees at 10 bases. Germline CDR1 and CDR2: SGHTA and FQGNSA. The CDR3 length is 16 residues. The trim removed 1 base at V and 1 base at J, leaving 2 bases unmatched. The CDR3 loop is CASSLGGTSGTDTQYF. CDR3 nucleotides: TGTGCCAGCAGCTTAGGTGGGACTAGCGGCACAGATACGCAGTATTTT.

This clonotype has at least ten counts. This chain connects TRBV5-4 to TRBJ2-5; 9 bases fit TRBD2. V was clipped by 1 base and J by 5 bases; unmatched bases: 3. The V gene's germline CDR1 is SGHNT and CDR2 YYREEE (reference sequence). This CDR3 has 14 residues. CDR3 residues: CASSLIAGDETQYF. In DNA, the CDR3 is TGTGCCAGCAGCTTGATAGCGGGAGATGAGACCCAGTACTTC. The entire variable domain, with the rest obtained from reference TRBV5-4 and TRBJ2-5, is as follows: ETGVTQSPTHLIKTRGQQVTLRCSSQSGHNTVSWYQQALGQGPQFIFQYYREEENGRGNFPPRFSGLQFPNYSSELNVNALELDDSALYLCASSLIAGDETQYFGPGTRLLVL.

In its sample, this clonotype was seen many times. The V call is TRBV4-1, the J call TRBJ1-2, with 10 bases matching TRBD1. The CDR3 sequence is 14 residues long. Trimming at V came to 3 bases and at J to 5 bases, leaving 3 bases not matched to a gene. The germline CDR1 and CDR2 sequences are MGHRA and YSYEKL. For the CDR3, the DNA is TGCGCCAGCAGCCAGCCGGGACAGGGGTATGGCTACACCTTC. Translating it yields CASSQPGQGYGYTF.

This clonotype was seen many times. CDR3 nucleotides: TGTGCCAGCCCCGCAGCGGGAGCCTACTACGAGCAGTACTTC. It encodes CASPAAGAYYEQYF. The chain links TRBV6-2 or TRBV6-3 to TRBJ2-7; TRBD2 aligns across 8 bases. V shed 8 bases and J 3 bases; nucleotides not matched to a gene: 9. The length of the CDR3 is 14 residues. Germline CDR1 and CDR2: MNHEY and SVGEGT.